These 17 T cell receptor beta chains were all obtained from the same sample, sequenced in a study of blood T cell repertoires in COVID-19. TCRdb's copy holds only in-frame clones and misses some; the assay was immunoSEQ multiplex PCR. The table shows about 130,000 clones, with about four fifths occurring only once. Sequenced material: peripheral blood. The source of these receptors is a man in his fifties or sixties with acute or convalescent COVID-19.

A few counts support this clone. The chain carries TRBV30 and TRBJ1-3, with 8 nucleotides matching TRBD1. There are 16 residues in the CDR3. V shed 3 bases and J 0 bases; nucleotides not matched to a gene: 7. CDR1 is GTSNPN and CDR2 is SVGIG in the germline V gene (reference sequence). CDR3 nucleotide sequence: TGTGCCTGGAGAAACAGAGACAGGGGCTCTGGAAACACCATATATTTT. This encodes CAWRNRDRGSGNTIYF.

The genes are TRBV28 and TRBJ2-1, with 12 bases fitting TRBD2. Germline V gene sequence: CDR1 MDHEN, CDR2 SYDVKM. After removal of 1 base from V and 6 bases from J, the junction contained 4 bases not matched to a gene. The CDR3 length is 16 residues. CDR3 bases: TGTGCCAGCAGTTTATTACTAGCGGGAGGACCCAATGAGCAGTTCTTC. Its protein product is CASSLLLAGGPNEQFF.

The V gene is TRBV2, the J gene TRBJ2-2, with a possible D match to TRBD1 (6 bases). Germline CDR1 and CDR2: SNHLY and FYNNEI. V lost 7 bases and J 2 bases, leaving 14 bases between the germline ends. This CDR3 is 15 amino acids long. CDR3 DNA sequence: TGTGCCAGCACCACGGACAGATTTAACACCGGGGAGCTGTTTTTT. Translating gives CASTTDRFNTGELFF.

The chain is built from TRBV28 and TRBJ1-2, with D uncertain. Germline V lookup: CDR1 MDHEN, CDR2 SYDVKM. This CDR3 contains 12 residues. V shed 5 bases and J shed 8 bases, with 12 bases lying between them. The DNA for the CDR3 is TGTGCCAGCAGTCAATATAAACGGGGCTACACCTTC. Its protein product is CASSQYKRGYTF.

The chain carries TRBV19 and TRBJ2-2, with 8 positions matching TRBD1. J was trimmed by 4 bases and V by 6 bases; bases with no gene match: 7. This CDR3 has 15 residues. In germline, CDR1 is LNHDA, CDR2 SQIVND (reference sequence). CDR3 amino acids: CASSRTGRVTGELFF. CDR3 nucleotide sequence: TGTGCCAGTAGCAGGACAGGGCGTGTCACCGGGGAGCTGTTTTTT.

The chain links TRBV5-1 to TRBJ2-3; 7 bases map to TRBD2. Per germline, CDR1 SGHRS and CDR2 YFSETQ. V dropped 0 bases and J dropped 5; count of bases not matched to a gene: 3. The CDR3 runs 14 residues. The CDR3 sequence is CASSLVAGVDTQYF. Here the CDR3 DNA reads TGCGCCAGCAGCTTGGTGGCGGGAGTAGATACGCAGTATTTT. The full variable domain, in which reference TRBV5-1 and TRBJ2-3 provide the parts outside the CDR3, is KAGVTQTPRYLIKTRGQQVTLSCSPISGHRSVSWYQQTPGQGLQFLFEYFSETQRNKGNFPGRFSGRQFSNSRSEMNVSTLELGDSALYLCASSLVAGVDTQYFGPGTRLTVL.

V and J are TRBV5-1 and TRBJ1-1; a weak D match, TRBD1 (5 bases). Trimming took off 5 bases at V and 2 bases at J, with 16 bases between the two ends. Germline V CDR1 and CDR2: SGHRS, YFSETQ. The CDR3 runs 15 residues. This chain's CDR3 is CASRAGPDFNTEAFF. In DNA form, the CDR3 reads TGCGCCAGCAGGGCGGGACCTGATTTTAACACTGAAGCTTTCTTT.

This chain uses TRBV5-1 with TRBJ1-2; TRBD1 aligns across 7 bases. J was trimmed by 8 bases and V by 6 bases; bases with no gene match: 10. The CDR3 extends over 13 amino acids. Per the germline V gene, CDR1 is SGHRS and CDR2 is YFSETQ. For the CDR3, the DNA is TGCGCCAGCAAGGTAGAGGGGGCGGACGGCTACACCTTC. Residues: CASKVEGADGYTF.

The chain uses TRBV16 and TRBJ1-2; 11 bases line up with TRBD1. Per the germline V gene, CDR1 is KGHSY and CDR2 is FQNENV. CDR3 length equals 17 residues. Unmatched junction bases numbered 13, after V lost 4 bases and J lost 6 bases. DNA of the CDR3: TGTGCCAGCAGCCGCGGACCAGGGGGACAGGGGGAGCATGGCTACACCTTC. Translated, it gives CASSRGPGGQGEHGYTF.

For the CDR3, the DNA is TGTGCCAGCAGCTCCAGCGGGGGACGCTATGGCTACACCTTC. Translated: CASSSSGGRYGYTF. The chain links TRBV5-4 to TRBJ1-2; a possible D gene is TRBD1 (5 bases). The germline gives CDR1 SGHNT, CDR2 YYREEE (reference sequence). The V and J ends lost 3 bases and 4 bases respectively, with 13 bases between them. CDR3 size: 14 residues.

This chain uses TRBV30 with TRBJ1-1; TRBD1 matches at 9 bases. The trim removed 2 bases at V and 2 bases at J, leaving 6 bases unmatched. The germline V gene encodes CDR1 GTSNPN and CDR2 SVGIG (reference sequence). The CDR3 length is 15 residues. CDR3 in DNA: TGTGCCTGGAGTCCTCGGACAGGGGCCAACACTGAAGCTTTCTTT. Protein: CAWSPRTGANTEAFF. The full variable domain, its missing parts supplied by reference TRBV30 and TRBJ1-1, is SQTIHQWPATLVQPVGSPLSLECTVEGTSNPNLYWYRQAAGRGLQLLFYSVGIGQISSEVPQNLSASRPQDRQFILSSKKLLLSDSGFYLCAWSPRTGANTEAFFGQGTRLTVV.

The rearrangement links TRBV18 to TRBJ2-1, with D tentatively TRBD2 (6 bases). Germline-derived CDR1 and CDR2 are KGHSH and LQKENI. V shed 6 bases and J shed 3 bases, with 12 bases lying between them. CDR3 length equals 14 residues. The CDR3 DNA reads as TGTGCCAGCTCGCCTTTCGGGGGCTACAATGAGCAGTTCTTC. This encodes CASSPFGGYNEQFF. The full variable domain, in which reference TRBV18 and TRBJ2-1 provide the parts outside the CDR3, is NAGVMQNPRHLVRRRGQEARLRCSPMKGHSHVYWYRQLPEEGLKFMVYLQKENIIDESGMPKERFSAEFPKEGPSILRIQQVVRGDSAAYFCASSPFGGYNEQFFGPGTRLTVL.

The rearrangement joins TRBV6-5 to TRBJ2-1; D perhaps matches TRBD1 (5 bases). Trimming took off 6 bases at V and 9 bases at J, with 15 bases between the two ends. Looked up from germline, CDR1 is MNHEY and CDR2 is SVGAGI. The CDR3 is 13 residues long. The CDR3 sequence: CASRSGQATEQFF. The CDR3, as DNA: TGTGCCAGCAGATCCGGACAAGCAACTGAGCAGTTCTTC.

V is TRBV2 and J is TRBJ1-2; D is possibly TRBD1 (5 bases). Germline CDR1 SNHLY, CDR2 FYNNEI. V gave up 8 bases and J gave up 6 bases, with 16 bases separating them. The CDR3 has 13 residues. CDR3 nucleotides: TGTGCCAGCGTAAAAAGGGGCCAGGATGGCTACACCTTC. Amino acids: CASVKRGQDGYTF.

This clone was recorded once. The chain joins TRBV2 to TRBJ2-3; TRBD1 might be the D (5 bases). CDR1 is SNHLY, CDR2 FYNNEI, per germline. CDR3 length: 12 amino acids. V was shortened by 8 bases and J by 3 bases, with 9 bases between the two germline ends. The CDR3 sequence: CASPRATDTQYF. Here the CDR3 DNA reads TGTGCCAGCCCCAGGGCTACAGATACGCAGTATTTT.

The J gene is TRBJ1-6, the V gene TRBV27; D is unclear. The CDR3 runs to 12 residues. The germline V gene has CDR1 MNHEY and CDR2 SMNVEV (reference sequence). V dropped 2 bases and J dropped 9 bases, with 5 bases sitting between them. CDR3 nucleotide sequence: TGTGCCAGCAGTTTACCCGGTTCACCCCTCCACTTT. It encodes CASSLPGSPLHF.

The chain combines TRBV5-1 with TRBJ1-2; no clear D. The length of the CDR3 is 14 residues. Looked up from germline, CDR1 is SGHRS and CDR2 is YFSETQ. The V end was cut by 4 bases, the J end by 5 bases, with 15 bases between. CDR3 DNA: TGCGCCAGCAGCGTACGACAAGGAGGATATGGCTACACCTTC. As protein: CASSVRQGGYGYTF.